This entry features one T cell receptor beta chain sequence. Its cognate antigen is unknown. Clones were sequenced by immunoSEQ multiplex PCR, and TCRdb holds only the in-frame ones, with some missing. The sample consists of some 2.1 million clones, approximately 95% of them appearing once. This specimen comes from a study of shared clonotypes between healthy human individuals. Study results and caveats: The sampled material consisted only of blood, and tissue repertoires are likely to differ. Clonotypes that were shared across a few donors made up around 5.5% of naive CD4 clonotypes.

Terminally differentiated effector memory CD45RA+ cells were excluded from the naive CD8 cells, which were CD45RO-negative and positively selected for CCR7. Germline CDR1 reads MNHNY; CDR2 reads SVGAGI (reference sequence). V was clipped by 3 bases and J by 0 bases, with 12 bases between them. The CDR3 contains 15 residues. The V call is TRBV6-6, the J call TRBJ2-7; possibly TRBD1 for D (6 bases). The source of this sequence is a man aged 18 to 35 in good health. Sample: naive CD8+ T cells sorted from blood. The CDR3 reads CASSYNGQSSYEQYF. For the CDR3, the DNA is TGTGCCAGCAGTTATAATGGACAGAGCTCCTACGAGCAGTACTTC.